The clone carrying this TCR beta chain has just a few counts. Its antigen is still unknown. TCRdb re-called the 5' RACE reads through MiXCR, storing one row per CDR3 protein. The table has roughly 250,000 distinct CDR3 sequences, over 11% seen once. The CDR3 is 14 residues long. Unmatched junction bases numbered 8, after V lost 6 bases and J lost 7 bases. The sample comes from a study of identical twins. Study conclusions and caveats: Partial confounding of zero-insertion analyses by invariant MAIT and iNKT cells was possible.

The clonotype was recovered from a woman under 30 in good health. V gene TRBV12-3 or TRBV12-4 combines with J gene TRBJ2-2; 7 bases are a match to TRBD1. The sample consisted of memory (CD45RO+) T cells sorted from blood. This CDR3 reads CASREQGSGGELFF. As DNA, the CDR3 is TGTGCCAGCAGGGAACAGGGGTCGGGCGGGGAGCTGTTTTTT.